One and the same sample provided the 13 T cell receptor beta chains below, sequenced in a study. MiXCR, run by TCRdb on the 5' RACE reads, gives a single entry per CDR3 protein. The data show approximately 53,000 distinct CDR3 sequences, 25% to 30% seen once. The sequencing input was tumor-infiltrating memory CD4+ T cells sorted from the breast tumor. The sample's subset: memory CD4+ T cells, CD4+CD45RO+CD25-. Receptors were obtained from a female donor with breast cancer.

J is TRBJ1-3 and V is TRBV5-1, with D perhaps matching TRBD1 (5 bases). Trimming took off 3 bases at V and 0 bases at J, with 13 bases between the two ends. The CDR3 covers 16 residues. Germline V gene lookup returns CDR1 SGHRS and CDR2 YFSETQ. The CDR3 here is CASSYDRPHSGNTIYF. Written as DNA, the CDR3 is TGCGCCAGCAGCTACGACAGACCACACTCTGGAAACACCATATATTTT.

A note on this clonotype: The junction differs from germline at one of its ends, possibly a read error. CDR3: CASSQDPYTGTDIF. CDR3 DNA: TGTGCCAGCAGCCAAGATCCTTACACCGGGACAGACATCTTC. The genes are TRBV4-2 and TRBJ2-4; TRBD1 matches 7 bases. CDR3 length: 14 residues. Germline V gives CDR1 LGHNA, CDR2 YNFKEQ.

This clonotype appeared a few times. V is TRBV4-1 and J is TRBJ2-1, with 12 bases matching TRBD2. This CDR3 is built from 17 residues. With V trimmed by 4 bases and J by 9 bases, 13 bases remained unmatched. Germline V gene lookup returns CDR1 MGHRA and CDR2 YSYEKL. For the CDR3, the DNA is TGCGCCAGCAGCCTGGGACTAGCGGGTCCGAAGGGAGGTGAGCAGTTCTTC. Its protein is CASSLGLAGPKGGEQFF.

Notes on this clonotype: One end of the junction varies from germline; a read error may be responsible. This sequence joins TRBV6-5 and TRBJ2-3, with 9 bases aligning to TRBD1. There are 18 residues in the CDR3. The germline V gene has CDR1 MNHEY and CDR2 SVGAGI. The CDR3 DNA sequence: TGTGCCAGCAGTTACCAGCGACCGGGACAGGGCCGCACAGATACGCAGTATTTC. It yields the protein CASSYQRPGQGRTDTQYF.

This clonotype has more than one count but fewer than ten. The genes are TRBV5-1 and TRBJ2-3, with 7 bases fitting TRBD2. This CDR3 has 15 residues. Per the germline V gene, CDR1 is SGHRS and CDR2 is YFSETQ. J was trimmed by 0 bases and V by 0 bases; bases with no gene match: 1. CDR3 DNA sequence: TGCGCCAGCAGCTTGGCGGGGGGAAGCACAGATACGCAGTATTTT. It yields the protein CASSLAGGSTDTQYF.

J is TRBJ2-5 and V is TRBV28; TRBD2 agrees at 8 bases. Germline V gives CDR1 MDHEN, CDR2 SYDVKM. This CDR3 is 17 amino acids long. V shed 2 bases and J 5 bases; nucleotides not matched to a gene: 13. The CDR3 sequence: CASSLTLAAGGRETQYF. The CDR3 DNA is TGTGCCAGCAGTTTAACTCTTGCGGCGGGAGGAAGGGAGACCCAGTACTTC.

J is TRBJ1-5 and V is TRBV9, with D tentatively TRBD1 (6 bases). The germline CDR1 and CDR2 sequences are SGDLS and YYNGEE. CDR3 size: 15 residues. V gave up 4 bases and J gave up 3 bases, with 14 bases separating them. The CDR3 DNA is TGTGCCAGCAGCCGAGCGGGGGACAACAATCAGCCCCAGCATTTT. Translating gives CASSRAGDNNQPQHF.

This clonotype was picked up a small number of times. The CDR3 here is CASSQDGRPHQETQYF. DNA for the CDR3: TGTGCCAGCAGCCAAGATGGGCGGCCGCACCAAGAGACCCAGTACTTC. The genes are TRBV4-2 and TRBJ2-5, with D unclear. Germline-derived CDR1 and CDR2 are LGHNA and YNFKEQ. V was pared by 0 bases and J by 0 bases, with 11 bases between. CDR3 length: 16 residues.

This clonotype occurred many times. The V gene is TRBV20-1, the J gene TRBJ1-1; 7 nucleotides agree with TRBD1. In germline, CDR1 is DFQATT, CDR2 SNEGSKA (reference sequence). V was clipped by 3 bases and J by 5 bases; unmatched bases: 9. The CDR3 consists of 14 residues. The CDR3 bases are TGCAGTGCTAGCGGCCTGGGACAGCCTACTGAAGCTTTCTTT. This translates into CSASGLGQPTEAFF.

There are many counts of this clonotype. This chain connects TRBV28 to TRBJ1-3; 7 bases line up with TRBD1. Germline V gene sequence: CDR1 MDHEN, CDR2 SYDVKM. V lost 6 bases, J lost 4 bases, and 6 bases stayed unmatched. This CDR3 comprises 14 residues. The CDR3 region has the DNA TGTGCCAGCAGATCTACAGGGGACGGAAACACCATATATTTT. Protein: CASRSTGDGNTIYF.

There are a few counts of this clonotype. This rearrangement joins TRBV11-1 to TRBJ2-1, with TRBD2 matching 7 bases. This CDR3 region has 17 residues. CDR1 SGHAT and CDR2 FQDESV come from the germline V gene (reference sequence). The ends lost 4 bases at V and 10 bases at J; junction bases unmatched: 19. The CDR3 bases are TGTGCCAGCAGCTCGATGTCGGAAGGCGGGGGTACTCGGGAGCAGTTCTTC. Translating gives CASSSMSEGGGTREQFF.

This chain links TRBV12-3 or TRBV12-4 with TRBJ2-2; TRBD1 matches at 9 bases. The CDR3 consists of 15 residues. The trim removed 7 bases at V and 3 bases at J, leaving 6 bases unmatched. The chain's CDR3 is CASKNRDRDTGELFF. The CDR3 nucleotides are TGTGCCAGCAAAAACCGGGACAGGGACACCGGGGAGCTGTTTTTT.

The table lists this clonotype with a few counts. The V call is TRBV7-2, the J call TRBJ2-3; tentatively, D is TRBD2 (6 bases). With 1 base removed from V and 0 bases from J, the gap between germline ends came to 17 bases. CDR3 length: 18 amino acids. Germline CDR1 reads SGHTA; CDR2 reads FQGNSA. CDR3 sequence: CASSLDGRIIGSTDTQYF. Here the CDR3 DNA reads TGTGCCAGCAGCTTAGACGGGAGAATTATCGGTAGCACAGATACGCAGTATTTT.